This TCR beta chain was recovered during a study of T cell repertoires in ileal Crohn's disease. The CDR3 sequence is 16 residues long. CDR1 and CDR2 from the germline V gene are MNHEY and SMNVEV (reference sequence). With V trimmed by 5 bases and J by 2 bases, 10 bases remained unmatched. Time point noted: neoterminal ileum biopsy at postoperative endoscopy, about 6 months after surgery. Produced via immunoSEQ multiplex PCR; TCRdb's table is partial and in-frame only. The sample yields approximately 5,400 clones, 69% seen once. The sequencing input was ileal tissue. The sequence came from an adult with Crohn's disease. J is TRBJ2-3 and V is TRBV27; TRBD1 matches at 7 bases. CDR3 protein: CASSPPWTGYTDTQYF. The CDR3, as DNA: TGTGCCAGCAGTCCCCCTTGGACAGGATACACAGATACGCAGTATTTT.